This T cell receptor (beta chain) was captured by sequencing in a study of tumor-infiltrating lymphocytes in primary liver carcinoma. Study results and caveats: Merely about 8-25% of top clones occurred in all five tumor regions.

Comments on this clonotype: The antigen remains undetermined.

Starting material for RNA and DNA co-extraction consisted of about 17-32 mg of unsorted bulk tissue. Cases comprised patients with primary liver carcinoma who received surgical resection. Each of the tumor samples contained in excess of 90% viable tumor cells. Germline values: CDR1 ENHRY, CDR2 SYGVKD. Trimming stripped 10 bases from V and 3 bases from J, with 14 bases between. The CDR3 spans 13 residues. The template, about 500 ng total RNA, yielded TCR beta cDNA made with a constant-region primer. Slightly modified ARM-PCR with three nested multiplex PCR rounds yielded TCR beta libraries. Rounds one and two of PCR, each of around 11 cycles, were primed with TRBV1-TRBV30 forward primers and a C-beta reverse primer. TCRdb reprocessed the multiplex PCR reads with MiXCR, giving one entry per CDR3 protein. The table includes tens of thousands of distinct CDR3 sequences, about 71% detected once.

The specimen sequenced was liver tumor tissue from sampling region 4. Stated subset: tumor region T4, right-lateral pole. The source of this sequence is a man in his forties with primary liver carcinoma and hepatitis B virus infection. The rearrangement joins TRBV10-3 to TRBJ2-3; D is unresolved. CDR3 nucleotides: TGTGCCACTCAGGATAGCTTGACAGATACGCAGTATTTT. Its protein product is CATQDSLTDTQYF.